This T cell receptor (beta chain) was sequenced in a study of blood T cells in healthy people across ages (dated by TCRdb to the mid-2010s). At the level of the whole study: In model experiments, roughly one uniquely barcoded TCR beta cDNA molecule per two T cells was captured by template switching. To avoid experimental bias, donors of different ages were randomly spread across the sequencing lanes. Donors were grouped into four age groups: young (average roughly 17 years), middle-aged (39), aged (roughly 67) and long-lived (approximately 75). For two donors (one aged 18 to 30 and one aged 80 or older), the study analyzed two additional independent replicas of 1 million unique cDNA reads from the same blood draw. Age-related changes in TCR beta repertoire diversity were measured in the study by deep sequencing normalized with unique cDNA molecular identifiers.

The germline V and J ends show losses of 0 bases and 8 bases respectively, and no gene match explains 4 bases of the junction. The CDR3, from cysteine to phenylalanine, totals 15 residues. CDR3 DNA only is kept here, 45 bases in frame from base 1. CDR1 and CDR2 are read off the germline V gene as LGHNA and YSLEER. Here is what the overall study found, with its caveats: Estimates of total diversity based on one million sequenced T cells were regarded as lower bounds and as underestimates. Donor CMV infection status was unknown, potentially confounding age-related changes in expanded clonotypes. Since profiling was done on bulk unsorted PBMCs, naive and antigen-experienced compartments could not be conclusively compared. Observed TCR beta diversity per million T cells fell roughly linearly with age, and a significant reduction was already apparent by age around 36. Compared with the aged group, more naive CD4+ T cells, fewer expanded clones and increased TCR diversity were shown by the long-lived group, suggesting age selection. A strong correlation was found between observed TCR beta diversity and the percentage of naive T cells measured by flow cytometry.

The roughly 39 donors, aged roughly 6 to 95 years, were systemically healthy Caucasian individuals from Russia. Each donor gave about 9.7 milliliters of peripheral blood, drawn into EDTA-treated Vacutainer tubes. Ficoll-Paque density-gradient centrifugation was used to isolate PBMCs, with at least 6 million per sample. Total RNA was extracted from PBMCs with Trizol reagent, with at least 6 micrograms obtained per sample. For every donor, an aliquot of PBMCs went through flow cytometry to measure the percentages of naive CD45RAhigh/CD27high T cells. This clonotype came up a few times. Its specific antigen is unknown. No base qualities exist here, and no much larger clone lies one base off it. Libraries were built with 5' RACE. TCRdb lists the instrument as Illumina HiSeq 2500. A second 7 to 11 cycle PCR used a sample-barcoded 5' primer and a J-beta primer mix. A unique molecular identifier was introduced onto each TCR beta cDNA molecule by a template-switch 5' adaptor carrying 12 random nucleotides. Each sample yielded at least 3 million CDR3-containing paired-end reads. All of the RNA was converted into first-strand cDNA using the Mint cDNA synthesis kit, with a TRBC-specific oligonucleotide serving as the primer. Following uracil-DNA glycosylase treatment, a first 18-cycle PCR with universal primers M1SS and BC2_uni_R was performed on all cDNA. The published analysis was carried out like this. For normalization, 1 million high-quality reads, each with a distinct molecular identifier, were randomly selected from each sample. Instead of being binned into consensus sequences, reads that shared molecular identifiers were thrown out. MiTCR, set to a Q25 quality threshold and the strictest error-elimination algorithm, was used for CDR3 identification, clonotype clustering and error correction. Lower-bound total TCR beta diversity was estimated with a nonparametric unseen species model using Euler transformation. TCRdb reanalyzed the raw reads on its own, using fastp at Q25 for trimming and MiXCR for clone calling, and kept in-frame beta chains. Every distinct CDR3 protein forms one entry, paired with its most common genes and DNA. The authors' filters were not applied to this entry. For this sample there are 1.5 million to 1.8 million distinct CDR3 sequences; approximately 39% appear just once. Of the sample, just over 4% is held by the ten largest clones.

The source is a woman under 30 in good health. The sequenced material came from blood. Recombination joined TRBV4-3 with TRBJ1-4; 9 of the junction bases match TRBD1. The DNA sequence is as follows: TGCGCCAGCAGCCAAGAGGGACAGGGCTGGGAAAAACTGTTTTTT. Translation gives CASSQEGQGWEKLFF.